These 14 T cell receptor beta chains were sequenced from one sample in a study of T cell responses to AZD1222 COVID-19 vaccine. Repertoires were generated with immunoSEQ multiplex PCR, while TCRdb's copy carries only in-frame clones and drops some. The sample consists of about 170,000 clones, approximately 91% of them appearing once. This sample comprised peripheral blood, obtained on day 0 of AZD1222 vaccination. Source of these receptors: an adult in good health.

The chain couples TRBV28 to TRBJ1-1; no definite D call. CDR1 and CDR2 from the germline V gene are MDHEN and SYDVKM. CDR3 length equals 14 residues. V lost 2 bases, J lost 0 bases, and 7 bases lay in between. In nucleotides, the CDR3 is TGTGCCAGCAGTTTAGGTCAGATGAACACTGAAGCTTTCTTT. It specifies CASSLGQMNTEAFF.

This clone has just one count. V usage is TRBV2 and J usage is TRBJ1-1, with D uncertain. CDR3 length: 13 amino acids. Trimming shortened V by 10 bases and J by 4 bases, and 16 bases separated the two germline ends. Germline V lookup: CDR1 SNHLY, CDR2 FYNNEI. The CDR3 loop reads CANKYSLGTEAFF. The DNA of the CDR3 is TGTGCCAATAAGTACTCACTAGGCACTGAAGCTTTCTTT. Based on the CDR3 plus reference TRBV2 and TRBJ1-1, the full variable domain is EPEVTQTPSHQVTQMGQEVILRCVPISNHLYFYWYRQILGQKVEFLVSFYNNEISEKSEIFDDQFSVERPDGSNFTLKIRSTKLEDSAMYFCANKYSLGTEAFFGQGTRLTVV.

The chain links TRBV5-4 to TRBJ2-2; D unclear. The germline V gene has CDR1 SGHNT and CDR2 YYREEE (reference sequence). Trimming left V 0 bases short and J 6 bases short, with 3 bases between. The CDR3 is 12 residues long. Here the CDR3 reads CASSLVSGELFF. CDR3 DNA sequence: TGTGCCAGCAGCTTGGTTTCCGGGGAGCTGTTTTTT.

The chain links TRBV28 to TRBJ1-2; no clear D gene. This CDR3 is 14 amino acids long. Germline loops: CDR1 MDHEN, CDR2 SYDVKM. The ends were cut back, 1 base at V and 4 bases at J, with 10 bases in the middle. For the CDR3, the DNA is TGTGCCAGCAGTTTATTGGTCGGAACCTATGGCTACACCTTC. Encoded protein: CASSLLVGTYGYTF.

The chain combines TRBV10-3 with TRBJ1-4; 8 nucleotides align to TRBD1. This CDR3 comprises 15 residues. Trimming took 2 bases from V and 10 from J; bases not matched to a gene: 9. Germline V lookup: CDR1 ENHRY, CDR2 SYGVKD. The CDR3, as DNA: TGTGCCATCAGTGAGACGGCAGGGGGCGGGGGAAAACTGTTTTTT. Its protein is CAISETAGGGGKLFF.

The chain joins TRBV11-3 to TRBJ1-6; D is uncertain. Trimming cost V 0 bases and J 6 bases, with 3 bases left between them. CDR1 is SGHNT and CDR2 is YENEEA in the germline V gene. The CDR3 extends over 13 amino acids. In nucleotides, the CDR3 is TGTGCCAGCAGCTTAGAGGGTAATTCACCCCTCCACTTT. Translation gives CASSLEGNSPLHF.

The table lists this clone with a count of one. DNA for the CDR3: TGTGCCAGCAGCCGCGGCGGGACAGGGGGTGGCTATGGCTACACCTTC. This translates into CASSRGGTGGGYGYTF. The V call is TRBV3-1 (or the pseudogene TRBV3-2), the J call TRBJ1-2; 11 bases are shared with TRBD1. V shed 4 bases, J shed 4 bases, and the junction held 8 bases outside the gene matches. Germline V gene sequence: CDR1 LGHDT, CDR2 YNNKEL (reference sequence). This CDR3 contains 16 residues.

This CDR3 reads CASKLGNTGELFF. The CDR3 bases are TGTGCCAGCAAGCTGGGGAACACCGGGGAGCTGTTTTTT. This chain uses TRBV6-5 with TRBJ2-2; D is unclear. Germline lookup yields CDR1 MNHEY and CDR2 SVGAGI. The CDR3 is 13 amino acids. V was pared by 7 bases and J by 1 base, with 7 bases between.

The rearrangement uses TRBV5-5 and TRBJ2-7; D remains unclear. Germline V gene data show CDR1 as SGHKS and CDR2 as YYEKEE (reference sequence). V lost 0 bases to trimming and J lost 3 bases, with 1 base between them. The CDR3 totals 11 residues. CDR3 in amino acids: CASSLGYEQYV. The CDR3 bases are TGTGCCAGCAGCTTGGGCTACGAGCAGTACGTC.

This clone was seen a single time. V gene TRBV29-1 combines with J gene TRBJ1-2; D remains unclear. CDR1 SQVTM and CDR2 ANQGSEA come from the germline V gene. The CDR3 is 12 residues long. The V end lost 2 bases, the J end lost 2 bases, and 6 bases lay between the germline ends. CDR3 nucleotide sequence: TGCAGCGTTGAACTGGACAACTATGGCTACACCTTC. It is translated as CSVELDNYGYTF.

This chain joins TRBV5-6 and TRBJ1-6; D gene ambiguous. The CDR3 has 15 residues. V was trimmed by 4 bases and J by 7 bases, leaving 15 bases between them. Germline assignment: CDR1 SGHDT and CDR2 YYEEEE. Written as DNA, the CDR3 is TGTGCCAGCAGCCCGCGGGGAGCCCAAAATTCACCCCTCCACTTT. Its protein product is CASSPRGAQNSPLHF.

This clone has a single count. J is TRBJ1-4 and V is TRBV4-3; 7 nucleotides agree with TRBD1. There are 15 residues in the CDR3. Germline V CDR1 and CDR2: LGHNA, YSLEER. The V segment lost 3 bases and the J segment 6 bases; nucleotides outside the gene matches: 7. Written as DNA, the CDR3 is TGCGCCAGCAGCCAGGGAGGTCAGGGGGATGAAAAACTGTTTTTT. Encoded protein: CASSQGGQGDEKLFF.

The chain employs TRBV6-1 and TRBJ1-2; a weak D match, TRBD1 (5 bases). Germline CDR1 is MNHNS and CDR2 is SASEGT. CDR3 length: 15 residues. V shed 3 bases and J shed 3 bases, with 14 bases lying between them. This chain's CDR3 is CASSDPWGTDYGYTF. The CDR3 nucleotides read TGTGCCAGCAGTGACCCTTGGGGGACCGACTATGGCTACACCTTC.

The chain uses TRBV19 and TRBJ2-2, with TRBD2 matching 8 bases. Looked up from germline, CDR1 is LNHDA and CDR2 is SQIVND (reference sequence). V shed 6 bases, J shed 1 base, and the junction held 10 bases outside the gene matches. This CDR3 is built from 17 residues. The CDR3 sequence is CASRPLAGRVNTGELFF. The CDR3 coding sequence is TGTGCCAGTAGGCCGCTAGCGGGTAGGGTGAACACCGGGGAGCTGTTTTTT.